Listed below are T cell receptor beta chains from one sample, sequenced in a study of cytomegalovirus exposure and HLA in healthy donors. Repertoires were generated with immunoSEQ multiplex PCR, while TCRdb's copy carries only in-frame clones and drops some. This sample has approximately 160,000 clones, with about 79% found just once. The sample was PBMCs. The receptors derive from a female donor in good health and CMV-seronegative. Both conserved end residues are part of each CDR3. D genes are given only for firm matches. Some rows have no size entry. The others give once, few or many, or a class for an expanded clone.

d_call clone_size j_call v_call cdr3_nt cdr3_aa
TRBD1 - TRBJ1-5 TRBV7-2 TGTGCCAGCAGCCTCCGACAGGGGGATCAGCCCCAGCATTTT CASSLRQGDQPQHF
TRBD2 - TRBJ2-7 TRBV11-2 TGTGCCAGCAGCTTAGGACTAGCGGGAGCGAGGGAGCAGTACTTC CASSLGLAGAREQYF
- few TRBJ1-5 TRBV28 TGTGCCAGCAGTTTATTTCCACAACCGTTTAGCAATCAGCCCCAGCATTTT CASSLFPQPFSNQPQHF
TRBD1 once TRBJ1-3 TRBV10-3 TGTGCCCTCAGACAGGGTGATGGAAACACCATATATTTT CALRQGDGNTIYF
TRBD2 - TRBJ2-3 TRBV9 TGTGCCAGCAGCCCCCAGGGCGGGGGGGCCGGAGATACGCAGTATTTT CASSPQGGGAGDTQYF
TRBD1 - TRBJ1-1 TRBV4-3 TGCGCCAGCAGCCAAGACAGGGGGCGGGGAACTGAAGCTTTCTTT CASSQDRGRGTEAFF
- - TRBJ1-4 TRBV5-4 TGTGCCAGCAGCCCGGACAGTTATGACGAAAAACTGTTTTTT CASSPDSYDEKLFF
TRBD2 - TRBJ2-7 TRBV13 TGTGCCAGCAGCCTGGGGACTAGCGGGGGGCTTTCGTACGAGCAGTACTTC CASSLGTSGGLSYEQYF
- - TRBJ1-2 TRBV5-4 TGTGCCAGCAGCTTGATGGGAGCGCAGGGCTACACCTTC CASSLMGAQGYTF
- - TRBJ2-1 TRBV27 TGTGCCAGCAGTCCCCCTAATAGATTAGCCTACAATGAGCAGTTCTTC CASSPPNRLAYNEQFF
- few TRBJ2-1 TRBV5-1 TGCGCCAGCAGCATCCCGGGCAATGAGCAGTTCTTC CASSIPGNEQFF
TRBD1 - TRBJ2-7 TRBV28 TGTGCCAGCAGTCCCGCCCCACCCCGGACAGGGATCGACGAGCAGTACTTC CASSPAPPRTGIDEQYF
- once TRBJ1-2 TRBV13 TGTGCCAGCAGCTTCGACCGGCGTCAGGACTATGGCTACACCTTC CASSFDRRQDYGYTF
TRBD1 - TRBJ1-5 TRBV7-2 TGTGCCAGCAGCCCGGACAGGGCGAATCAGCCCCAGCATTTT CASSPDRANQPQHF
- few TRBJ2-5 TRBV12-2 TGTGCAAGTCGCCGACAGGGACTAGCGGGGCGAACTAGTCAAGAGACCCAGTACTTC CASRRQGLAGRTSQETQYF
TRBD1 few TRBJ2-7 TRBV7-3 TGTGCCAGCAGCAGCGGGACAGGGCTCTACTACGAGCAGTACTTC CASSSGTGLYYEQYF
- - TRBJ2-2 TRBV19 TGTGCCAGTAAACAACAGGGGGGGACCGGGGAGCTGTTTTTT CASKQQGGTGELFF
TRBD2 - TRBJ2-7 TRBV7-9 TGTGCCAGCAGAAAAACCGGGACTAGCGCCTCCTACGAGCAGTACTTC CASRKTGTSASYEQYF
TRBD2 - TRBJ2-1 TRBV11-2 TGTGCCAGCAGCTTTACTAGCGGGAACTACAATGAGCAGTTCTTC CASSFTSGNYNEQFF
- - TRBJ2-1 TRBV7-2 TGTGCCAGCAGCCGGTCGGGGAACGGGTACAATGAGCAGTTCTTC CASSRSGNGYNEQFF
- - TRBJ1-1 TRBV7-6 TGTGCCAGCAGCTTAGGGGGCTTTGAAGCTTTCTTT CASSLGGFEAFF
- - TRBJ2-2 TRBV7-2 TGTGCCAGCAGCTTCGGGGGAGATACCGGGGAGCTGTTTTTT CASSFGGDTGELFF
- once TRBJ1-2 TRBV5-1 TGCGCCAGCAGCTTGAGCCGACAGGGCTACACCTTC CASSLSRQGYTF
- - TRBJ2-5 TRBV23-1 TGCGCCAGCAGTCAGATTGGCCGGGGGAAACAAGAGACCCAGTACTTC CASSQIGRGKQETQYF
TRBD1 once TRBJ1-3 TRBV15 TGTGCCACCAGCCCCAGGGGGCTTGGAAACACCATATATTTT CATSPRGLGNTIYF
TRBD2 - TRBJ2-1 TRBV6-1 TGTGCCAGCAGTGAACCCGGGACTAGTTTCAATGAGCAGTTCTTC CASSEPGTSFNEQFF
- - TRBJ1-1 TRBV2 TGTGCCAGCCGACCGAGGGTTCTAATTGGGGATATGAACACTGAAGCTTTCTTT CASRPRVLIGDMNTEAFF
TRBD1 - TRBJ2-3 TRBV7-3 TGTGCCAGCTCCGGGGACAGATATACGCAGTATTTT CASSGDRYTQYF
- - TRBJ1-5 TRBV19 TGTGCCAGTAGTAACCCGACAGTCAGCAATCAGCCCCAGCATTTT CASSNPTVSNQPQHF
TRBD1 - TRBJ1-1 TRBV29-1 TGCAGCGTGGACAGGGGCGGCATGAACACTGAAGCTTTCTTT CSVDRGGMNTEAFF
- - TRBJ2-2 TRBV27 TGTGCCAGCAGCATACAGGGTATGAGGACCGGGGAGCTGTTTTTT CASSIQGMRTGELFF
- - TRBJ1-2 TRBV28 TGTGCCAGCAGTTTTAGCTGGCAGGGTATTGGTGGCTACACCTTC CASSFSWQGIGGYTF